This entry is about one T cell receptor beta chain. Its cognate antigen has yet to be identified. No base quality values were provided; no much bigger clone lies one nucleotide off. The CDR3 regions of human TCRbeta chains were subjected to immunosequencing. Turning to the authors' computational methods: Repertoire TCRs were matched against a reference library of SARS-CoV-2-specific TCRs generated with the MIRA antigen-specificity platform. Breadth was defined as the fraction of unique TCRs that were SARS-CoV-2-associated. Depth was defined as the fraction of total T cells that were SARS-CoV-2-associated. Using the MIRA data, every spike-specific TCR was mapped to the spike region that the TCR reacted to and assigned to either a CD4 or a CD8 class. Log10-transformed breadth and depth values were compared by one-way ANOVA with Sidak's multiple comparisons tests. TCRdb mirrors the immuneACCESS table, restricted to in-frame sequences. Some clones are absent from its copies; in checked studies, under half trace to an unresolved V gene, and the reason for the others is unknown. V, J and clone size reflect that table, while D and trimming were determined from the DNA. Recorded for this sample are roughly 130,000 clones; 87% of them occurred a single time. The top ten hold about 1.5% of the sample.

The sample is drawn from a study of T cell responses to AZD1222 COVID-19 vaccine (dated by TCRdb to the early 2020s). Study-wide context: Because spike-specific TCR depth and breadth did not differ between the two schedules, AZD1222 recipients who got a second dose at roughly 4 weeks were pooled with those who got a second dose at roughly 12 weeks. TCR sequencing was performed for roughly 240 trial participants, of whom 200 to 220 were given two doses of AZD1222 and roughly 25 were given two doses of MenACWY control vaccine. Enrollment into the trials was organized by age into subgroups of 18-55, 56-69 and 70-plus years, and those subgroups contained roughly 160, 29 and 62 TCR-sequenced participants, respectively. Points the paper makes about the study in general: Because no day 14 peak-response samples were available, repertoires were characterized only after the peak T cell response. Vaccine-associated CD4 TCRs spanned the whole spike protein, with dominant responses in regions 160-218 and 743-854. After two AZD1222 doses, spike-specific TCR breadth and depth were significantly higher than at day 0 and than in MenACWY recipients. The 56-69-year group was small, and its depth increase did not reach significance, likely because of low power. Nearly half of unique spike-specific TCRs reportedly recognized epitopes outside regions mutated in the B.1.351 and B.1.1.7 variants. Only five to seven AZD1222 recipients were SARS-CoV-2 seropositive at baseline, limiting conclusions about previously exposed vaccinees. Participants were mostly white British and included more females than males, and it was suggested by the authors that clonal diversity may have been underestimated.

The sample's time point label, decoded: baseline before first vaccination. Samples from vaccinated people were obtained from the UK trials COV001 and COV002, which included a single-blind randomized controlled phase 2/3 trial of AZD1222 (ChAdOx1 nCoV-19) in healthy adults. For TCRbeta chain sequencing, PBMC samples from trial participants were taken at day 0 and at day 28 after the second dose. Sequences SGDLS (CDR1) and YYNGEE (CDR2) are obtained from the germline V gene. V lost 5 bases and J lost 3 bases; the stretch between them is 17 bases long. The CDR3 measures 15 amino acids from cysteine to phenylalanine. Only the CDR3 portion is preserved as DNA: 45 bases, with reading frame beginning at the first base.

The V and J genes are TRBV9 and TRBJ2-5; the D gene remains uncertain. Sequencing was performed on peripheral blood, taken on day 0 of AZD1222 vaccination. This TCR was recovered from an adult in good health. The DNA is TGTGCCAGCAGACTCCGGGCCGGCGGAAAAGAGACCCAGTACTTC. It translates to CASRLRAGGKETQYF.